Listed below are T cell receptor beta chains from one sample, sequenced in a study of blood T cell repertoires in COVID-19. Clones were read by immunoSEQ multiplex PCR, and TCRdb kept only the in-frame ones, dropping some. Of approximately 46,000 clones listed, 65% to 90% are singletons. Sequenced: peripheral blood. These receptors all come from a woman aged 60-75 years with acute or convalescent COVID-19. Each CDR3 is given with its conserved first and last residue. A D gene is named only where the DNA matches it firmly. For some rows the clone size is stated as once, few or many, or as a class when expanded; others skip it.

. TRBJ1-4 TRBV2 . CASSEGRDEKLFF TGTGCCAGCAGTGAGGGCAGGGATGAAAAACTGTTTTTT
. TRBJ2-7 TRBV10-1 . CASSESSGPHEQYF TGCGCCAGCAGTGAGTCATCAGGCCCTCACGAGCAGTACTTC
. TRBJ2-1 TRBV19 TRBD1 CEHGQGAYNEQFF TGTGAGCACGGACAGGGGGCTTACAATGAGCAGTTCTTC
once TRBJ1-4 TRBV15 TRBD1 CATSSNPAGTGNEKLFF TGTGCCACCAGCAGCAACCCCGCGGGGACAGGGAATGAAAAACTGTTTTTT
. TRBJ2-1 TRBV10-3 TRBD2 CAISRLAGGPPYNEQFF TGTGCCATCAGCCGACTAGCGGGAGGGCCTCCCTACAATGAGCAGTTCTTC
. TRBJ1-1 TRBV10-3 . CAITSGVGAGATEAFF TGTGCCATCACGAGCGGGGTCGGTGCGGGTGCCACTGAAGCTTTCTTT
. TRBJ2-5 TRBV5-1 TRBD2 CASSMGGLAGEGETQYF TGCGCCAGCAGTATGGGGGGCCTAGCGGGAGAGGGAGAGACCCAGTACTTC
. TRBJ1-1 TRBV28 . CASSLGWGNEAFF TGTGCCAGCAGTTTAGGGTGGGGCAATGAAGCTTTCTTT
. TRBJ1-2 TRBV9 . CASSATEPPVGYTF TGTGCCAGCAGCGCCACTGAACCGCCCGTGGGCTACACCTTC
. TRBJ1-1 TRBV2 . CASSVAGTTEAFF TGTGCCAGCAGTGTTGCGGGGACCACTGAAGCTTTCTTT
. TRBJ2-5 TRBV11-3 . CASSLDRAETQYF TGTGCCAGCAGCTTGGACAGAGCAGAGACCCAGTACTTC
. TRBJ2-7 TRBV3-1/TRBV3-2 TRBD2 CASSPQTSGPSYEQYF TGTGCCAGCAGCCCTCAGACTAGCGGGCCCTCCTACGAGCAGTACTTC
. TRBJ1-2 TRBV19 . CASRSQGLYGYTF TGTGCCAGTAGATCGCAGGGTTTATATGGCTACACCTTC
. TRBJ1-5 TRBV3-1/TRBV3-2 . CASSQGQISNQPQHF TGTGCCAGCAGCCAAGGGCAGATTAGCAATCAGCCCCAGCATTTT
. TRBJ2-7 TRBV6-5 TRBD1 CASTAAGTGDKQYF TGTGCCAGCACCGCCGCCGGGACAGGTGATAAGCAGTACTTC
. TRBJ2-7 TRBV7-2 . CASSLVRAGAINYEQYF TGTGCCAGCAGCTTAGTGAGGGCAGGGGCGATTAACTACGAGCAGTACTTC
. TRBJ1-2 TRBV4-1 . CASSQGWGLNYGYTF TGCGCCAGCAGCCAAGGCTGGGGGCTTAACTATGGCTACACCTTC
. TRBJ1-4 TRBV30 . CAWGDGGSNEKLFF TGTGCCTGGGGGGACGGAGGTTCTAATGAAAAACTGTTTTTT
. TRBJ1-1 TRBV29-1 . CSAGQGSTEAFF TGCAGCGCTGGGCAGGGCTCCACTGAAGCTTTCTTT
. TRBJ2-1 TRBV7-9 TRBD1 CASSLPGTGDEQFF TGTGCCAGCAGCTTACCTGGGACAGGGGATGAGCAGTTCTTC
. TRBJ1-2 TRBV11-3 . CASSLVRILYGYTF TGTGCCAGCAGCTTAGTCAGGATCCTCTATGGCTACACCTTC
once TRBJ2-5 TRBV7-3 . CASSLTSTGTQYF TGTGCCAGCAGCTTAACCTCGACAGGGACCCAGTACTTC
once TRBJ2-1 TRBV5-6 TRBD2 CASSSGLAGVSNEQFF TGTGCCAGCAGCTCAGGACTAGCGGGAGTTAGCAATGAGCAGTTCTTC
. TRBJ2-5 TRBV10-3 TRBD2 CAISEHRAGAETQYF TGTGCCATCAGTGAGCACAGAGCGGGAGCAGAGACCCAGTACTTC
. TRBJ2-3 TRBV9 TRBD2 CASSGGSWSTDTQYF TGTGCCAGCAGCGGCGGGAGTTGGAGCACAGATACGCAGTATTTT
. TRBJ1-1 TRBV28 . CASRTSRGEAFF TGTGCCAGCAGGACTAGTCGGGGTGAAGCTTTCTTT
once TRBJ1-5 TRBV27 . CASSLSGGDQPQHF TGTGCCAGCAGTTTATCAGGGGGAGATCAGCCCCAGCATTTT
. TRBJ1-1 TRBV5-1 . CASSLVEGINTEAFF TGCGCCAGCAGCTTGGTTGAGGGTATAAACACTGAAGCTTTCTTT
. TRBJ1-1 TRBV18 TRBD1 CASSLSTGYTEAFF TGTGCCAGCTCACTTTCGACAGGGTACACTGAAGCTTTCTTT